This TCR beta chain comes out of a study of blood T cell repertoires in COVID-19. Study background: Some COVID-19 samples were acute and others convalescent; all came from the United States, Italy and Spain. In each case, the material was cDNA or gDNA derived from T cells, B-cell-depleted T cells, or PBMCs.

In the original workflow: The assay estimated nucleated cells by amplifying reference gene primers. Sequencing used immunoSEQ multiplex PCR; TCRdb keeps in-frame clones, though not all of them. V and J calls plus clone size are reproduced from that table; the DNA served to infer D and trimming. Of approximately 100,000 clones listed, around 89% are singletons. This CDR3 comprises 15 residues. V was pared by 3 bases and J by 4 bases, with 8 bases of the junction left unmatched. CDR1 and CDR2 (germline): ENHRY, SYGVKD. Sequenced input: peripheral blood. This chain joins TRBV10-3 and TRBJ1-1; 7 bases are a match to TRBD1. This sequence originates from a woman older than 75 with acute or convalescent COVID-19. This CDR3 reads CAISEEGARGTEAFF. The CDR3 DNA follows: TGTGCCATCAGTGAAGAGGGGGCGCGGGGCACTGAAGCTTTCTTT.